This T cell receptor (beta chain) was documented in a study of human T cells and chemical hapten exposure. Background on the study: Among samples, TCR yields varied mainly because of small differences in pooled library volume. Points from the study as a whole: Significantly more large CDR3 similarity clusters arose among expanded TCRs than among controls.

About this clonotype itself: Its specificity is unknown.

Library construction involved attaching unique molecular identifiers to individual cDNA molecules, which allowed quantitative, reproducible TCR counting. Each CDR3 protein gets one entry after TCRdb re-called the RACE reads with MiXCR. The profile covers about 80,000 distinct CDR3 sequences, with 12% to 15% appearing a single time and around 4.2% taken by the ten largest. The CDR3 totals 14 residues. V lost 0 bases to trimming and J lost 2 bases, with 9 bases between them. Germline V gene lookup returns CDR1 SGHKS and CDR2 YYEKEE (reference sequence). The time point: pre-sensitization, week 0. Treatment reported: therapeutic diphenylcyclopropenone sensitization with weekly scalp DPC. The authors' total RNA extraction used unfractionated whole blood.

The material was whole blood, obtained in connection with sensitization to the hapten diphenylcyclopropenone (DPC). This TCR was recovered from a woman aged 45-65 years with alopecia areata. Some clones in this sample may be carry-over from other donors' samples. The chain recombines TRBV5-5 with TRBJ2-7; the D is unclear. The CDR3 is CASSLVGAAYEQYF. The CDR3 DNA reads TGTGCCAGCAGCTTGGTGGGCGCAGCCTACGAGCAGTACTTC.